These 15 T cell receptor beta chains share one sample of origin, sequenced in a study of blood T cell repertoires in COVID-19. Sequencing was performed with immunoSEQ multiplex PCR; in TCRdb, only in-frame clones are kept and a portion is missing. The sample gives about 220,000 clones, approximately 81% of which show up once; under 3.5% is in the top ten. Sequenced material: peripheral blood. The receptor source for this set is a man in his forties or fifties who had recovered from COVID-19.

This clone was seen a single time. The chain has TRBV2 and TRBJ2-5, with D unresolved. This CDR3 contains 11 residues. The V end lost 4 bases, the J end lost 6 bases, and 6 bases lay between the germline ends. CDR1 and CDR2 (germline): SNHLY, FYNNEI. This CDR3 reads CASSGQKTQYF. The CDR3 nucleotides are TGTGCCAGCAGTGGACAAAAGACCCAGTACTTC.

The chain combines TRBV7-9 with TRBJ2-1; TRBD2 might be the D (6 bases). The CDR3 runs to 19 residues. Trimming took off 1 base at V and 4 bases at J, with 23 bases between the two ends. Germline-derived CDR1 and CDR2 are SEHNR and FQNEAQ (reference sequence). In DNA form, the CDR3 reads TGTGCCAGCAGCTTAGTGACGTCCCGAGCGGGTATAGGGTACAATGAGCAGTTCTTC. Encoded protein: CASSLVTSRAGIGYNEQFF.

The CDR3 loop is CAWSVPGLTGNTIYF. CDR3 sequence (DNA): TGTGCCTGGAGTGTGCCAGGCCTCACTGGAAACACCATATATTTT. The V and J genes are TRBV30 and TRBJ1-3; D gene ambiguous. Trimming left V 0 bases short and J 2 bases short, with 11 bases between. The CDR3 is made up of 15 amino acids. Germline assignment: CDR1 GTSNPN and CDR2 SVGIG (reference sequence).

The chain recombines TRBV18 with TRBJ2-6; 7 bases are shared with TRBD1. This CDR3 contains 15 residues. Germline lookup yields CDR1 KGHSH and CDR2 LQKENI. V trimming: 4 bases; J trimming: 2 bases; junction bases outside the gene matches: 2. The CDR3 DNA reads as TGTGCCAGCTCACAGACAGGGCCTGGGGCCAACGTCCTGACTTTC. Translation gives CASSQTGPGANVLTF.

The chain employs TRBV5-1 and TRBJ1-2, with 9 bases fitting TRBD1. The CDR3 is 14 amino acids. Germline V gene data show CDR1 as SGHRS and CDR2 as YFSETQ. Trimming cost V 2 bases and J 2 bases; bases outside gene matches: 1. CDR3 bases: TGCGCCAGCAGCTTTGGGACAGGGAACTATGGCTACACCTTC. Amino acids: CASSFGTGNYGYTF.

This clone was found a few times. This chain joins TRBV4-1 and TRBJ2-1; TRBD2 matches at 8 bases. This CDR3 region has 17 residues. V lost 0 bases and J lost 4; bases outside the gene matches: 8. Germline values: CDR1 MGHRA, CDR2 YSYEKL. The CDR3 nucleotides are TGCGCCAGCAGCCAAGATCCCGCTAGCGGGCCATACAATGAGCAGTTCTTC. Translation gives CASSQDPASGPYNEQFF.

The rearrangement links TRBV7-8 to TRBJ2-3; D is uncertain. The CDR3 runs to 16 residues. Trimming removed 1 base from V and 1 base from J, with 12 bases in between. Germline V gene lookup returns CDR1 SGHVS and CDR2 FQNEAQ. The CDR3 loop is CASSLGTGTGTDTQYF. In DNA, the CDR3 is TGTGCCAGCAGCTTAGGAACGGGTACTGGCACAGATACGCAGTATTTT.

The chain links TRBV18 to TRBJ1-3; 7 positions match TRBD1. The ends lost 2 bases at V and 0 bases at J; junction bases unmatched: 7. Germline CDR1 KGHSH, CDR2 LQKENI. The CDR3 sequence is 17 residues long. The chain's CDR3 is CASSPSLGTASGNTIYF. The CDR3, as DNA: TGTGCCAGCTCACCATCCCTCGGGACAGCCTCTGGAAACACCATATATTTT.

The chain couples TRBV6-6 to TRBJ2-3; 7 nucleotides agree with TRBD2. CDR3 length: 13 amino acids. V was pared by 10 bases and J by 6 bases, with 10 bases of the junction left unmatched. Looked up from germline, CDR1 is MNHNY and CDR2 is SVGAGI (reference sequence). For the CDR3, the DNA is TGTGCCACCCTAAGCGGGGCCCCGGATACGCAGTATTTT. It encodes CATLSGAPDTQYF.

V usage is TRBV27 and J usage is TRBJ2-7; D is possibly TRBD2 (7 bases). V lost 3 bases, J lost 2 bases, and 11 bases lay in between. The germline V gene has CDR1 MNHEY and CDR2 SMNVEV (reference sequence). The CDR3 runs 14 residues. CDR3 in DNA: TGTGCCAGCAGTTTCGCGGGGGCGGCCTACGAGCAGTACTTC. Protein sequence: CASSFAGAAYEQYF.

This clone was counted between two and nine times. The CDR3 sequence: CASSPGQRSSPLHF. DNA of the CDR3: TGTGCCAGCAGTCCGGGACAGAGAAGCTCACCCCTCCACTTT. The chain is built from TRBV6-5 and TRBJ1-6; the match to TRBD1 covers 7 bases. CDR1 is MNHEY, CDR2 SVGAGI, per germline. This CDR3 spans 14 amino acids. With 5 bases clipped from V and 10 bases from J, the junction kept 8 bases outside the gene matches.

The genes are TRBV6-5 and TRBJ2-5; the match to TRBD2 covers 8 bases. This CDR3 is 13 amino acids long. The germline V gene has CDR1 MNHEY and CDR2 SVGAGI. Germline trimming cut 5 bases from V and 7 bases from J; bases unmatched to any gene: 6. This CDR3 reads CASSTGLAGTQYF. The CDR3 DNA reads as TGTGCCAGCAGTACCGGACTAGCCGGGACCCAGTACTTC.

The chain joins TRBV3-1 (or the pseudogene TRBV3-2) to TRBJ2-6; maybe TRBD2 (6 bases). This CDR3 has 18 amino acids. V gave up 3 bases and J gave up 1 base, with 16 bases separating them. The germline gives CDR1 LGHDT, CDR2 YNNKEL (reference sequence). CDR3 sequence (DNA): TGTGCCAGCAGCCACTTCGGTCGGGGGATTTCTGGGGCCAACGTCCTGACTTTC. Amino acid sequence: CASSHFGRGISGANVLTF.

The chain carries TRBV29-1 and TRBJ1-1, with D possibly matching TRBD1 (6 bases). V shed 6 bases and J shed 11 bases, with 10 bases lying between them. The V gene's germline CDR1 is SQVTM and CDR2 ANQGSEA. This CDR3 has 9 residues. The CDR3 loop is CSVGQPAFF. In DNA, the CDR3 is TGCAGCGTCGGACAGCCGGCTTTCTTT.

The V and J genes are TRBV28 and TRBJ1-5; TRBD1 aligns across 8 bases. Germline assignment: CDR1 MDHEN and CDR2 SYDVKM. V dropped 5 bases and J dropped 2; count of bases not matched to a gene: 5. The CDR3 consists of 15 residues. The CDR3 protein is CASSRAGGGNQPQHF. For the CDR3, the DNA is TGTGCCAGCAGTCGAGCAGGGGGCGGCAATCAGCCCCAGCATTTT. Full variable domain (remainder filled in from reference TRBV28 and TRBJ1-5): DVKVTQSSRYLVKRTGEKVFLECVQDMDHENMFWYRQDPGLGLRLIYFSYDVKMKEKGDIPEGYSVSREKKERFSLILESASTNQTSMYLCASSRAGGGNQPQHFGDGTRLSIL.